The clone carrying this T cell receptor beta chain has only one observation. Its target is unknown. These data come from a study of cytomegalovirus exposure and HLA in healthy donors. CDR1 and CDR2 (germline): MNHEY, SVGAGI. The CDR3 runs 14 residues. The V end lost 6 bases, the J end lost 2 bases, and 13 bases lay between the germline ends. The PCR contained 60 Vbeta and 13 Jbeta primers. Clones were read by immunoSEQ multiplex PCR, and TCRdb kept only the in-frame ones, dropping some. Here the sample spans some 190,000 clones, approximately 82% being singletons. Points from the study as a whole: Earlier analysis looked at TCR beta V segments, and most were productive about 87% or about 30% of the time. Listed as cytomegalovirus-associated were over 150 TCR beta chains.

This sequence originates from a man aged 35-49 years in good health and CMV-seropositive. The sequenced sample was PBMCs. The chain is built from TRBV6-5 and TRBJ1-2; possible D gene TRBD1, 5 bases. CDR3 residues: CASSPTGLNYGYTF. CDR3 DNA sequence: TGTGCCAGCAGCCCAACAGGATTGAACTATGGCTACACCTTC.